In this sample, the clone carrying this T cell receptor beta chain turned up a few times. CDR1 is SGHVS and CDR2 is FQNEAQ in the germline V gene. Trimming pared 2 bases from V and 2 bases from J, leaving 17 bases between. This CDR3 contains 17 residues. Donors likely had unrecorded immune exposures despite being nominally healthy when sampled. PCR involved 60 Vbeta and 13 Jbeta primers. Repertoires were generated with immunoSEQ multiplex PCR, while TCRdb's copy carries only in-frame clones and drops some. The table includes some 150,000 clones, about 77% detected once. The source of the sample is a study of cytomegalovirus exposure and HLA in healthy donors.

This clonotype was obtained from a woman aged 40 to 50 in good health and CMV-seronegative. This chain connects TRBV7-8 to TRBJ2-3, with D tentatively TRBD1 (6 bases). Sample: PBMCs. The CDR3 coding sequence is TGTGCCAGCAGCTTACCGGACAGCGGCCCCTACACAGATACGCAGTATTTT. Translated, it gives CASSLPDSGPYTDTQYF.